Sequencing of this T cell receptor beta chain was carried out in a study of blood T cells in healthy people across ages. A second PCR of roughly 7 to 11 cycles used a sample-barcoded 5' primer and a J-beta primer mix. From the 5' RACE reads, TCRdb called clonotypes with MiXCR, one entry per CDR3 protein. The data show fewer than 750,000 distinct CDR3 sequences, around 48% seen once. Those donating, healthy Caucasian individuals from Russia, were aged about 6 to 95. Each donor supplied ten milliliters of peripheral blood. There are 15 residues in the CDR3. V lost 3 bases to trimming and J lost 2 bases, with 13 bases between them. Germline CDR1 is SGHRS and CDR2 is YFSETQ.

The chain links TRBV5-1 to TRBJ2-3, with a tentative D call TRBD2 (6 bases). Sequenced input: blood. The TCR was taken from a man aged 80 or over in good health. For the CDR3, the DNA is TGCGCCAGCAGCTCGACTAGTCTCCCCACAGATACGCAGTATTTT. Protein: CASSSTSLPTDTQYF.